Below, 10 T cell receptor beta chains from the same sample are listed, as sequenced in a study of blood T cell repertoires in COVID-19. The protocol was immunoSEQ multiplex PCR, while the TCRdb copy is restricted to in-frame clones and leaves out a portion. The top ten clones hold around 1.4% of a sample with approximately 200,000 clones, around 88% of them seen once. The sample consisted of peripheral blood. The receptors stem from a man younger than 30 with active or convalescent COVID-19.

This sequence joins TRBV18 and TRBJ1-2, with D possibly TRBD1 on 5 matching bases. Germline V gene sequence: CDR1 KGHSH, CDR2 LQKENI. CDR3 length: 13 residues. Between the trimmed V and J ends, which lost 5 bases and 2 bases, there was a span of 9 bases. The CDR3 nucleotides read TGTGCCAGCTCAAGTACAGGCAACTATGGCTACACCTTC. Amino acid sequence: CASSSTGNYGYTF.

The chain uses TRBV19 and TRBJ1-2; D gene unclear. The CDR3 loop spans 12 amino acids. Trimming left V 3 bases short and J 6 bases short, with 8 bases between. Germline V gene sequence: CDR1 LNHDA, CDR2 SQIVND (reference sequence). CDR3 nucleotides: TGTGCCAGTAGTATGTTCCAGAATGGCTACACCTTC. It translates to CASSMFQNGYTF.

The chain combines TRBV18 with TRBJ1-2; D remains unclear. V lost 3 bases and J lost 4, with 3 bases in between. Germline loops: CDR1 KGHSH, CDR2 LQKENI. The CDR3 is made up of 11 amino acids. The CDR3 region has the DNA TGTGCCAGCTCACCCGGCTATGGCTACACCTTC. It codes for CASSPGYGYTF.

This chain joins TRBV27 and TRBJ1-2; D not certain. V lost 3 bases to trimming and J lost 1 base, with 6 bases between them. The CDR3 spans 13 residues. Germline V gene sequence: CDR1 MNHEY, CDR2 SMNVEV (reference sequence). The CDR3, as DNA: TGTGCCAGCAGTTTCGGGGTTAACTATGGCTACACCTTC. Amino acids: CASSFGVNYGYTF.

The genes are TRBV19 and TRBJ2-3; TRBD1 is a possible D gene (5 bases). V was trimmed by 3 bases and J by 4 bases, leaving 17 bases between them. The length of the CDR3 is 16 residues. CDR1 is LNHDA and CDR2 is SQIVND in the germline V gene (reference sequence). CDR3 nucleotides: TGTGCCAGTAGTATTCGGTCTAAGGGGCACCCAGATACGCAGTATTTT. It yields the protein CASSIRSKGHPDTQYF.

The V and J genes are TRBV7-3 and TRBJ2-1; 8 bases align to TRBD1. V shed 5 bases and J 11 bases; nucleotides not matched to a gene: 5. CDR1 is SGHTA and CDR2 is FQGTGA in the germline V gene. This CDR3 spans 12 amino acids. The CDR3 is CASSPAGGKQFF. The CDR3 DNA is TGTGCCAGCAGCCCCGCAGGGGGCAAGCAGTTCTTC. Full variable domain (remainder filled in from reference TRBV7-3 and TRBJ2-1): GAGVSQTPSNKVTEKGKYVELRCDPISGHTALYWYRQSLGQGPEFLIYFQGTGAADDSGLPNDRFFAVRPEGSVSTLKIQRTERGDSAVYLCASSPAGGKQFFGPGTRLTVL.

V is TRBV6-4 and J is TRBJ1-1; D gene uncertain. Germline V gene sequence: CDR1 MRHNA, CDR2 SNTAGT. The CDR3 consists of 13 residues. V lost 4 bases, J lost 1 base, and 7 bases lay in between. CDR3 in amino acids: CASSVAENTEAFF. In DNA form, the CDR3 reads TGTGCCAGCAGTGTAGCAGAGAACACTGAAGCTTTCTTT.

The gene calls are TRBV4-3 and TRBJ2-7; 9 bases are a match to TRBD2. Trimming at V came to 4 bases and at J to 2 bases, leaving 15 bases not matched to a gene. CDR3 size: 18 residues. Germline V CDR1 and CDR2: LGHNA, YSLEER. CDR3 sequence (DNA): TGCGCCAGCAGCCTCCATACTGGCCTGGCGGGAGGGCCCTACGAGCAGTACTTC. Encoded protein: CASSLHTGLAGGPYEQYF.

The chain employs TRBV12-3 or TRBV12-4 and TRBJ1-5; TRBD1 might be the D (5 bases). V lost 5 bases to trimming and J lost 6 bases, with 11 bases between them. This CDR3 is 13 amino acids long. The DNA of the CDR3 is TGTGCCAGCAGTGGAGACAGCCGTCAGCCCCAGCATTTT. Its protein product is CASSGDSRQPQHF.

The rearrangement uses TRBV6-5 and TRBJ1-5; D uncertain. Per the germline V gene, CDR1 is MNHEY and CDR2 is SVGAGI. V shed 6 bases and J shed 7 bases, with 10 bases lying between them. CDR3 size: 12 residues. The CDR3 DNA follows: TGTGCCAGCAGCCATAGAGGGCAGCCCCAGCATTTT. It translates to CASSHRGQPQHF.